This TCR beta chain was profiled in a study of CD8 T cells in Susac syndrome. When the RNA was reverse transcribed, random hexamers were used with an input of roughly 0.5 to 1 ug. Amplification of the TCR beta CDR3 was carried out by immunoSEQ multiplex PCR, which spanned a total of 54 Vbeta and 13 Jbeta segments. MiXCR, run by TCRdb on the immunoSEQ multiplex PCR reads, gives a single entry per CDR3 protein. The table lists 95,000 or so distinct CDR3 sequences, over 80% of them singletons, with 0.25% to 0.4% in the top ten. Germline V gives CDR1 SEHNR, CDR2 FQNEAQ (reference sequence). The V and J ends lost 3 bases and 0 bases respectively, with 8 bases between them. CDR3 length: 14 amino acids. Sequencing targeted TCR beta in T cells from blood (CD8+ and CD4+). Controls were age- and sex-matched healthy donors. Negative isolation was used for CD8+ and CD4+ T cells and FACS enrichment for TEMRA cells.

The chain uses TRBV7-9 and TRBJ1-1, with unresolved D. The source is a human donor in good health. The sequencing sample was made of CD8+ T cells from PBMCs. CDR3 nucleotide sequence: TGTGCCAGCAGCTTTGCAGGCCTGAACACTGAAGCTTTCTTT. Its protein is CASSFAGLNTEAFF.